This T cell receptor (beta chain) is from a study of beta chain features in type 1 diabetes. Findings and caveats of the study: For patients and controls alike, PCR might favor shorter templates to the same degree. When Type 1 diabetes patients were examined, their TCRB CDR3s proved moderately but significantly shorter in all four CD4+ subsets.

On this clone itself: As yet, its antigen is unknown.

Sorted populations were all over 95% pure. The authors reverse transcribed all of the isolated RNA, so sequencing captured expressed TCRB transcripts. Using immunoSEQ multiplex PCR, the repertoire was profiled, and TCRdb retains in-frame clones only, with some absent. The sample includes approximately 260,000 clones, approximately 25% of them seen just once. The CDR3 totals 14 residues. Germline V gene sequence: CDR1 SNHLY, CDR2 FYNNEI. The junction had 8 bases not matched to a gene; V was cut back by 6 bases and J by 5 bases. This chain uses TRBV2 with TRBJ1-1, with 8 bases matching TRBD1. Sample: naive CD4+ T cells from blood. The receptor comes from a woman between 25 and 40 years old with type 1 diabetes. CDR3 sequence: CASSGDRRGTEAFF. As DNA, the CDR3 is TGTGCCAGCAGCGGGGACAGGCGGGGGACTGAAGCTTTCTTT. Variable domain in full (rest from reference TRBV2 and TRBJ1-1): EPEVTQTPSHQVTQMGQEVILRCVPISNHLYFYWYRQILGQKVEFLVSFYNNEISEKSEIFDDQFSVERPDGSNFTLKIRSTKLEDSAMYFCASSGDRRGTEAFFGQGTRLTVV.